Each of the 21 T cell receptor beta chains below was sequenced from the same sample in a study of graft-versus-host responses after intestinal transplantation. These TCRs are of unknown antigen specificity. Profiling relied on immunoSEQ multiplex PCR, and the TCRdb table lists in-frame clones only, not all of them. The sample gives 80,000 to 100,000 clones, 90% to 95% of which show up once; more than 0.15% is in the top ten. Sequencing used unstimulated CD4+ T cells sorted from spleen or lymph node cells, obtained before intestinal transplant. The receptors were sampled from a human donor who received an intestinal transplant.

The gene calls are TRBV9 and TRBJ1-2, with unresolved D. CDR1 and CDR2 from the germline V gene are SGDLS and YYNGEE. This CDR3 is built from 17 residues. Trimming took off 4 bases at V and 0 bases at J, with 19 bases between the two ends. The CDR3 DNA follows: TGTGCCAGCAGCACCCGAGTTAACGAGATCACTAACTATGGCTACACCTTC. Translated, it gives CASSTRVNEITNYGYTF.

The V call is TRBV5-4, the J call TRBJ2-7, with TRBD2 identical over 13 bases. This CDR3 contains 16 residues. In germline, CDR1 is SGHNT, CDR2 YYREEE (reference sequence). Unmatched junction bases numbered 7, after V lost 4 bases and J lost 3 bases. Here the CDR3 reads CASSLLAGGGRYEQYF. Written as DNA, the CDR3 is TGTGCCAGCAGCCTACTAGCGGGAGGGGGCCGCTACGAGCAGTACTTC.

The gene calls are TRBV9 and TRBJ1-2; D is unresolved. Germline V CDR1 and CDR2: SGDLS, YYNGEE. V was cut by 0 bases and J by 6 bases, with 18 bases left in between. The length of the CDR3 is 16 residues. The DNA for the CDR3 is TGTGCCAGCAGCGTAGGGCCGGTGGGTCCCGGGGATGGCTACACCTTC. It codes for CASSVGPVGPGDGYTF.

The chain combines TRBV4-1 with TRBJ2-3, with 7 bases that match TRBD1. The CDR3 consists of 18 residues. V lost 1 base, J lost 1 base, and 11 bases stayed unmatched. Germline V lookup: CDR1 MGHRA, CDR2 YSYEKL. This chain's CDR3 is CASSQVVGDRIRTDTQYF. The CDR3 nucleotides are TGCGCCAGCAGCCAAGTCGTAGGGGACAGAATTCGCACAGATACGCAGTATTTT.

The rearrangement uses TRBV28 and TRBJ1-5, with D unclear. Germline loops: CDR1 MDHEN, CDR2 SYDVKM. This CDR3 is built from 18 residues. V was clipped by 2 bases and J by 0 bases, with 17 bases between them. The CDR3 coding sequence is TGTGCCAGCAGTTTAGCGTATAGTTACGGGAATAGCAATCAGCCCCAGCATTTT. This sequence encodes CASSLAYSYGNSNQPQHF.

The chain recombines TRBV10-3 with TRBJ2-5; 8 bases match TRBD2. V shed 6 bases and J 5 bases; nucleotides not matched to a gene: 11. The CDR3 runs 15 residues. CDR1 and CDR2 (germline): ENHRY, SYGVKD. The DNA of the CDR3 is TGTGCCATCAGCAACCCCGGGACTAGTGGGGAGACCCAGTACTTC. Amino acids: CAISNPGTSGETQYF.

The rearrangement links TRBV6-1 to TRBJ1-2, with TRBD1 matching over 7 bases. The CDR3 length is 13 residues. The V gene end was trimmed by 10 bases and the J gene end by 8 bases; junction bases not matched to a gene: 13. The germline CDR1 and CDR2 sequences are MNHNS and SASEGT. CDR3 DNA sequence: TGTGCCATCCAAGGACAGGCAAGTAGCGGCTACACCTTC. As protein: CAIQGQASSGYTF.

The CDR3 nucleotides read TGTGCCAGCAGCGTAGGGACATACAATGAGCAGTTCTTC. This translates into CASSVGTYNEQFF. The genes are TRBV9 and TRBJ2-1, with a possible D match to TRBD1 (5 bases). Germline V CDR1 and CDR2: SGDLS, YYNGEE. The CDR3 has 13 residues. V was trimmed by 0 bases and J by 4 bases, leaving 5 bases between them. The full variable domain, its missing parts supplied by reference TRBV9 and TRBJ2-1, is DSGVTQTPKHLITATGQRVTLRCSPRSGDLSVYWYQQSLDQGLQFLIQYYNGEERAKGNILERFSAQQFPDLHSELNLSSLELGDSALYFCASSVGTYNEQFFGPGTRLTVL.

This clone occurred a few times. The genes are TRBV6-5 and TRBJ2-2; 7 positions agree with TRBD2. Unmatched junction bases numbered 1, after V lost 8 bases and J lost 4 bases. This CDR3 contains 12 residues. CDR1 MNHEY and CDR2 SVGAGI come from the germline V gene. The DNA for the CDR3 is TGTGCCAGCGGGGGGGGCACCGGGGAGCTGTTTTTT. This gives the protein CASGGGTGELFF.

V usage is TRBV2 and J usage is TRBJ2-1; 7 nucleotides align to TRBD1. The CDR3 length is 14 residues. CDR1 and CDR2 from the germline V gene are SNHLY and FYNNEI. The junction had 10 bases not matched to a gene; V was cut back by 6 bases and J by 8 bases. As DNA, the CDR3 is TGTGCCAGCAGGAGGGACAGCCCACCGGATGAGCAGTTCTTC. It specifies CASRRDSPPDEQFF.

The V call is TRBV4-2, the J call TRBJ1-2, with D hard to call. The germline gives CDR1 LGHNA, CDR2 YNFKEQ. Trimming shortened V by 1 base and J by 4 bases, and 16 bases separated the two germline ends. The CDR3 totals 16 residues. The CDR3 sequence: CASSQVSQRPLYGYTF. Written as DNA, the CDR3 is TGTGCCAGCAGCCAAGTAAGCCAGCGACCTCTCTATGGCTACACCTTC.

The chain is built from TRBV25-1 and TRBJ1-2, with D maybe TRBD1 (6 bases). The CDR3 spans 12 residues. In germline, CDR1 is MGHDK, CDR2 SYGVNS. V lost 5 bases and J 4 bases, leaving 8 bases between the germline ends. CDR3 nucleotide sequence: TGTGCCAGCAGTACAGGGATCTATGGCTACACCTTC. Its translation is CASSTGIYGYTF.

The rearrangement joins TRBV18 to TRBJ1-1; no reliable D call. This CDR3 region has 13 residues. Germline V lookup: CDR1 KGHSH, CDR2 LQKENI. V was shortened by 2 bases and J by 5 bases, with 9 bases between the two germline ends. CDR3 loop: CASSPEYGTEAFF. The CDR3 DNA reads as TGTGCCAGCTCACCAGAGTACGGGACTGAAGCTTTCTTT.

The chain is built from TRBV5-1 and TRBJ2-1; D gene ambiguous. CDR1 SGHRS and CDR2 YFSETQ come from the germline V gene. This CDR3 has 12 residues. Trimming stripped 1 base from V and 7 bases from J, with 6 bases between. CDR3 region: CASSLTGNEQFF. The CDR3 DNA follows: TGCGCCAGCAGCTTGACCGGGAATGAGCAGTTCTTC.

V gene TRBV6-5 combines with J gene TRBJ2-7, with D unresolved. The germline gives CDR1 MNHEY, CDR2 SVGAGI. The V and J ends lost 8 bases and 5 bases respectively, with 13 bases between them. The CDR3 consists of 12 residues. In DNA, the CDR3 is TGTGCCAGCGGAAGGAGTCCTCACGAGCAGTACTTC. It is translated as CASGRSPHEQYF.

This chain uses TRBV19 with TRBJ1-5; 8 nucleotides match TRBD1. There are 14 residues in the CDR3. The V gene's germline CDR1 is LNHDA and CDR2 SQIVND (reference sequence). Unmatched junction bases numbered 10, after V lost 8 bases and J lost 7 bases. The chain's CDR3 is CASLRQGNSQPQHF. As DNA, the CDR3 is TGTGCCAGTTTAAGACAGGGGAATAGCCAGCCCCAGCATTTT.

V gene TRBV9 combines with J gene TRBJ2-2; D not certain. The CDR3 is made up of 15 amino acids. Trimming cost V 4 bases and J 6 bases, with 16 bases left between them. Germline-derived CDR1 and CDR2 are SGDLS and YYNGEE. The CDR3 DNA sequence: TGTGCCAGCAGCCCAGACATTCGAACGTCCGGGGAGCTGTTTTTT. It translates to CASSPDIRTSGELFF.

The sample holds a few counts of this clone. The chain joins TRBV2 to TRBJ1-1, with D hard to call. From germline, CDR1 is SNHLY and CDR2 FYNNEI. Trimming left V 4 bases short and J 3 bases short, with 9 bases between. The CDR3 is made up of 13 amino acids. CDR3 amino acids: CASSAQVYTEAFF. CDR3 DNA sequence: TGTGCCAGCAGTGCACAAGTATACACTGAAGCTTTCTTT.

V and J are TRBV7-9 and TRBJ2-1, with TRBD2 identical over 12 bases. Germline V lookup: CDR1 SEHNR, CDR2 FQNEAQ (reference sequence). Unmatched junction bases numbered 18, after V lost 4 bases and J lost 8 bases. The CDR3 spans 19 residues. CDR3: CASSSDGLAGGFARDEQFF. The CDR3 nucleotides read TGTGCCAGCAGCTCAGATGGGCTAGCGGGAGGGTTCGCTAGGGATGAGCAGTTCTTC. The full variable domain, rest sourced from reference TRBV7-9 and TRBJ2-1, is DTGVSQNPRHKITKRGQNVTFRCDPISEHNRLYWYRQTLGQGPEFLTYFQNEAQLEKSRLLSDRFSAERPKGSFSTLEIQRTEQGDSAMYLCASSSDGLAGGFARDEQFFGPGTRLTVL.

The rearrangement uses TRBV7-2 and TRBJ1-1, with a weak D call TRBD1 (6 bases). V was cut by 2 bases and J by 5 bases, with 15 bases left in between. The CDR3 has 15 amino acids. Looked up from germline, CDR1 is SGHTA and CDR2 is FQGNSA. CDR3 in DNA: TGTGCCAGCAGCTTAACTCGGCAGGGGCGGACTGAAGCTTTCTTT. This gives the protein CASSLTRQGRTEAFF.

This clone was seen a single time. The CDR3 DNA follows: TGTGCCAGCAGCTGGGGGACTAGGAGGTCGAATGAGCAGTTCTTC. It yields the protein CASSWGTRRSNEQFF. The chain carries TRBV7-3 and TRBJ2-1, with 8 bases identical to TRBD2. V lost 4 bases, J lost 7 bases, and 9 bases stayed unmatched. In germline, CDR1 is SGHTA, CDR2 FQGTGA. The CDR3 has 15 amino acids.